This T cell receptor beta chain was found in a study of T cell repertoires in cytomegalovirus infection. Each CDR3 protein is one row after TCRdb ran MiXCR on the reads. Here the sample spans about 920,000 distinct CDR3 sequences, around 32% being singletons. This clonotype was picked up a small number of times. Its specificity is unknown. The V and J ends lost 7 bases and 6 bases respectively, with 15 bases between them. CDR1 MDHEN and CDR2 SYDVKM come from the germline V gene. The CDR3 runs to 13 residues. This sequence originates from a human donor in good health (CMV status not recorded). Some clones in this sample may be carry-over from other donors' samples. This chain joins TRBV28 and TRBJ1-1, with D uncertain. The sequencing used cultured CD8+ T cells from PBMCs, collected from culture after CMV antigen stimulation. The CDR3 bases are TGTGCCAGCACCCTGGTCAGGTCTGCTGAAGCTTTCTTT. Its translation: CASTLVRSAEAFF.